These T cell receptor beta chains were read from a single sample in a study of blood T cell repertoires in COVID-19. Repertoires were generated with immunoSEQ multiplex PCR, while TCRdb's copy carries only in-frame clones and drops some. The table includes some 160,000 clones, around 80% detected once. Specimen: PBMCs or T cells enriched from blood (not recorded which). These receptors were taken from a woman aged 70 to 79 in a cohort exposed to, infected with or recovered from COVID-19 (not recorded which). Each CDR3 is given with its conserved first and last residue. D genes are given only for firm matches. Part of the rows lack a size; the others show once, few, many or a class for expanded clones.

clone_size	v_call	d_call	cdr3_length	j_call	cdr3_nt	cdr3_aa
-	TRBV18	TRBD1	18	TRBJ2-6	TGTGCCAGCTCACGTCTAGGGACAGGGGGCTCTGGGGCCAACGTCCTGACTTTC	CASSRLGTGGSGANVLTF
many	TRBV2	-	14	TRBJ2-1	TGTGCCAGCAGTGAACAGGGGCCTTACAATGAGCAGTTCTTC	CASSEQGPYNEQFF
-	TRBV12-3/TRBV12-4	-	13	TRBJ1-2	TGTGCCAGCAGAGACATAAACGTCTATGGCTACACCTTC	CASRDINVYGYTF
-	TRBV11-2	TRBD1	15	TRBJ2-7	TGTGCCAGCAGCTTAGGGTGGACAGGGCCCTACGAGCAGTACTTC	CASSLGWTGPYEQYF
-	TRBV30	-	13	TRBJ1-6	TGTGCCAGTGGACCAGGGGTTCATTCACCCCTCCACTTT	CASGPGVHSPLHF
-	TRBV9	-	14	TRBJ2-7	TGTGCCAGCAGCGTAGGAAGCACTTCTTGGGAGCAGTACTTC	CASSVGSTSWEQYF
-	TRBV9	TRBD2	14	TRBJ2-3	TGTGCCAGCAGCGGGGCGGGAGCCACAGATACGCAGTATTTT	CASSGAGATDTQYF
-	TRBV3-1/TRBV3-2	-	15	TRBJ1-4	TGTGCCAGCAGCCACTGGCAGGGAACTAATGAAAAACTGTTTTTT	CASSHWQGTNEKLFF
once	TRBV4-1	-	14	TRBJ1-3	TGCGCCAGCAGCGTACAGGGAGCCGGAAACACCATATATTTT	CASSVQGAGNTIYF
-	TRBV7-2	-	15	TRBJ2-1	TGTGCCAGCAGCTTAGGACAGGCTACCTACAATGAGCAGTTCTTC	CASSLGQATYNEQFF
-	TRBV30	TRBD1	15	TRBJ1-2	TGTGCCTGGAGCTCTCGGGACAGGGGGCTCGGGGGCTACACCTTC	CAWSSRDRGLGGYTF
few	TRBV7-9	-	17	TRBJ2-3	TGTGCCAGCAGCTTGGGCAGGGTAGGATTGAGTAGAGATACGCAGTATTTT	CASSLGRVGLSRDTQYF
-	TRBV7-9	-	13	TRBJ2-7	TGTGCCAGCAGCTCTTGGACATCGTACGAGCAGTACTTC	CASSSWTSYEQYF
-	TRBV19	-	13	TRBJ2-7	TGTGCCAGTAGACGTGGGAGCTCCTACGAGCAGTACTTC	CASRRGSSYEQYF
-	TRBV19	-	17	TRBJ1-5	TGTGCCAGTAGTATCCGCGGGGGGAGAAGGGGCAATCAGCCCCAGCATTTT	CASSIRGGRRGNQPQHF
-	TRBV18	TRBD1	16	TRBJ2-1	TGTGCCAGCTCACCAGCTGGGCAGGGGGTGGCCAATGAGCAGTTCTTC	CASSPAGQGVANEQFF
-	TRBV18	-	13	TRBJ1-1	TGTGCCAGCTCGCAAGGACAGTTCCCTGAAGCTTTCTTT	CASSQGQFPEAFF
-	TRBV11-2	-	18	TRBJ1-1	TGTGCCAGCAGCTTAGCGACAGGTCGAAGTACGGTGAACACTGAAGCTTTCTTT	CASSLATGRSTVNTEAFF
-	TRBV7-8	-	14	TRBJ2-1	TGTGCCAGCGAGGGGGGGATCCAGTACAATGAGCAGTTCTTC	CASEGGIQYNEQFF
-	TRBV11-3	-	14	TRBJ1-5	TGTGCCAGCAGCCGCCAGTCAGTCAATCAGCCCCAGCATTTT	CASSRQSVNQPQHF
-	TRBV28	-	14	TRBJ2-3	TGTGCCAGCAGTTCCGGGGTCATGACAGATACGCAGTATTTT	CASSSGVMTDTQYF
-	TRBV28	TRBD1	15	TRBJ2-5	TGTGCCAGCAGTAGACAGGGGGCGGGTGAGGAGACCCAGTACTTC	CASSRQGAGEETQYF
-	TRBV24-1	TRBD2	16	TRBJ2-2	TGTGCCACCAGTGGGGCTAGCGGGAGGTTCACCGGGGAGCTGTTTTTT	CATSGASGRFTGELFF
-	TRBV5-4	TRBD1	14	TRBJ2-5	TGTGCCAGCAGCTTACAGGGGGCCCAAGAGACCCAGTACTTC	CASSLQGAQETQYF
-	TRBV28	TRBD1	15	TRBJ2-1	TGTGCCAGTCGTGGGGGGGACAGGGCCTACAATGAGCAGTTCTTC	CASRGGDRAYNEQFF
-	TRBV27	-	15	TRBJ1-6	TGTGCCAGCAGTTTCGCAGGGTATAGCAATTCACCCCTCCACTTT	CASSFAGYSNSPLHF
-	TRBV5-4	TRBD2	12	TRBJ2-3	TGTGCCAGCAGTGGGGCCGGGACTAGACAGTATTTT	CASSGAGTRQYF
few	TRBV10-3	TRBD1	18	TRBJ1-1	TGTGCCATCAGTGCCTTTACAGGGGGCGCGGTAAGAGGGGCTGAAGCTTTCTTT	CAISAFTGGAVRGAEAFF
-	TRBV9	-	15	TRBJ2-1	TGTGCCAGCAGCGCCGGGACAACAAGGAGCTATGAGCAGTTCTTC	CASSAGTTRSYEQFF
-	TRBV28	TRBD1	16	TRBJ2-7	TGTGCCAGCCTATCCCCGGGACAGGTTCTCCCTGGCGAGCAGTACTTC	CASLSPGQVLPGEQYF
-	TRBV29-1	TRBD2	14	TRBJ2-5	TGCAGCGCCGACCCCAGCGGGAGGTGGGAGACCCAGTACTTC	CSADPSGRWETQYF
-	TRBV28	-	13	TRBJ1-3	TGTGCCAGCAGACGGCCAAGCGGGGACACCATATATTTT	CASRRPSGDTIYF
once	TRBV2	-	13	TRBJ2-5	TGTGCCAGCAGTCGGGACTCACAAGAGACCCAGTACTTC	CASSRDSQETQYF